These 11 T cell receptor beta chains originate from one sample sequenced in a study of cytomegalovirus exposure and HLA in healthy donors. PCR amplification relied on 60 Vbeta primers (plus 13 Jbeta primers). The data were produced by immunoSEQ multiplex PCR, yet TCRdb's version contains in-frame clones alone and is incomplete. Among around 220,000 clones, roughly 80% were seen once, and the ten largest hold around 15%. Sequencing was carried out using PBMCs. The receptors shown here come from a man aged 35-49 years in good health and CMV-seronegative.

This clone was counted a few times. The rearrangement uses TRBV9 and TRBJ1-1; D uncertain. The germline V gene has CDR1 SGDLS and CDR2 YYNGEE. Trimming left V 1 base short and J 4 bases short, with 8 bases between. CDR3 size: 13 residues. The CDR3: CASSVSAGTEAFF. The CDR3 DNA sequence: TGTGCCAGCAGCGTAAGTGCGGGCACTGAAGCTTTCTTT.

The J gene is TRBJ1-2, the V gene TRBV29-1, with D perhaps TRBD1 (5 bases). The V gene lost 5 bases and the J gene lost 7 bases, with 14 bases spanning the gap. Germline CDR1 reads SQVTM; CDR2 reads ANQGSEA. The CDR3 extends over 12 amino acids. The CDR3 region is CSVRGEEAGYTF. The CDR3 DNA is TGCAGCGTTAGGGGCGAGGAAGCTGGCTACACCTTC.

The CDR3 region is CASSQLQGAETQYF. DNA of the CDR3: TGTGCCAGCAGCCAATTACAGGGAGCAGAGACCCAGTACTTC. The chain couples TRBV14 to TRBJ2-5; D perhaps matches TRBD1 (6 bases). The CDR3 is 14 residues long. Germline V gives CDR1 SGHDN, CDR2 FVKESK. V was pared by 2 bases and J by 4 bases, with 11 bases between.

The chain has TRBV27 and TRBJ2-3; 7 bases are shared with TRBD1. The CDR3 sequence is 17 residues long. J was trimmed by 0 bases and V by 0 bases; bases with no gene match: 6. CDR1 MNHEY and CDR2 SMNVEV come from the germline V gene (reference sequence). The CDR3 here is CASSLSSTGESTDTQYF. CDR3 nucleotide sequence: TGTGCCAGCAGTTTATCGAGTACAGGGGAAAGCACAGATACGCAGTATTTT.

In this sample, this clone turned up a few times. In DNA, the CDR3 is TGTGCCAGCAGTGACAGCCCCGGAGGGCCCCAGCATTTT. Protein sequence: CASSDSPGGPQHF. The gene calls are TRBV2 and TRBJ1-5; D not resolved. The V gene lost 3 bases and the J gene lost 9 bases, with 12 bases spanning the gap. This CDR3 contains 13 residues. Per the germline V gene, CDR1 is SNHLY and CDR2 is FYNNEI.

The V call is TRBV5-5, the J call TRBJ2-2, with TRBD1 matching over 11 bases. This CDR3 has 16 amino acids. Per the germline V gene, CDR1 is SGHKS and CDR2 is YYEKEE (reference sequence). Losses at the gene ends were 4 bases for V and 6 bases for J; bases not matched to a gene: 8. CDR3 sequence: CASSPPGQGVPGELFF. The CDR3 nucleotides read TGTGCCAGCAGCCCGCCGGGACAGGGGGTTCCCGGGGAGCTGTTTTTT.

This clone has more than one count but fewer than ten. The chain joins TRBV5-4 to TRBJ2-7, with 11 bases fitting TRBD1. V lost 5 bases and J lost 4; bases outside the gene matches: 8. Germline CDR1 and CDR2: SGHNT and YYREEE (reference sequence). The CDR3 is 15 amino acids. CDR3 coding DNA: TGTGCCAGCAGTGTCGGACAGGGGGCTATATACGAGCAGTACTTC. It yields the protein CASSVGQGAIYEQYF.

This sequence joins TRBV6-6 and TRBJ2-2; D unresolved. CDR3 length: 14 amino acids. Germline loops: CDR1 MNHNY, CDR2 SVGAGI (reference sequence). Trimming removed 2 bases from V and 7 bases from J, with 11 bases in between. CDR3 in DNA: TGTGCCAGCAGTTACGTACAGTCAGGCGGGGAGCTGTTTTTT. The encoded protein is CASSYVQSGGELFF.

This clone was recorded once. The rearrangement links TRBV19 to TRBJ1-5; D possibly corresponds to TRBD1 (5 bases). V gave up 5 bases and J gave up 9 bases, with 17 bases separating them. Germline V gene sequence: CDR1 LNHDA, CDR2 SQIVND (reference sequence). The CDR3 has 14 amino acids. The CDR3 here is CASSEAGLGLPQHF. CDR3 bases: TGTGCCAGTAGTGAGGCGGGGCTGGGTTTGCCCCAGCATTTT.

This clone was seen more than once but under ten times. The chain combines TRBV18 with TRBJ1-6; 7 bases agree with TRBD1. This CDR3 spans 19 amino acids. With 2 bases clipped from V and 3 bases from J, the junction kept 13 bases outside the gene matches. The germline gives CDR1 KGHSH, CDR2 LQKENI. The CDR3 loop is CASSPEQGSEGFYNSPLHF. In DNA form, the CDR3 reads TGTGCCAGCTCACCAGAACAGGGGTCGGAGGGCTTCTATAATTCACCCCTCCACTTT.

J is TRBJ2-5 and V is TRBV10-3; a possible D gene is TRBD2 (5 bases). This CDR3 has 14 residues. V lost 4 bases to trimming and J lost 8 bases, with 17 bases between them. CDR1 and CDR2 from the germline V gene are ENHRY and SYGVKD. The CDR3 sequence: CAISVNGLHDTQYF. The DNA for the CDR3 is TGTGCCATCAGTGTAAATGGACTTCATGATACCCAGTACTTC.